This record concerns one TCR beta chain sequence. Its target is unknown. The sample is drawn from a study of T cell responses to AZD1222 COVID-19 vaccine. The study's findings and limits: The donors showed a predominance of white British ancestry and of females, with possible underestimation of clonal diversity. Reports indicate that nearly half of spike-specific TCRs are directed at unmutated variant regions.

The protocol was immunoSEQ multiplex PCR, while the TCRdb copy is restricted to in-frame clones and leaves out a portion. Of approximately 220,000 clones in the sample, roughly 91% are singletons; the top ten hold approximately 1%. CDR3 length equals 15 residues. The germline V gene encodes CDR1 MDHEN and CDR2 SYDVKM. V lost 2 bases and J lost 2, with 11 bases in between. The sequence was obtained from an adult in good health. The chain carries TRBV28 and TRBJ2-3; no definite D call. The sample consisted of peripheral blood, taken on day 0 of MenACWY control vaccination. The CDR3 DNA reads TGTGCCAGCAGTTTACGTCCGGTGGTCACAGATACGCAGTATTTT. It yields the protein CASSLRPVVTDTQYF.